Listed here are 6 T cell receptor beta chains from one sample, sequenced in a study of blood T cell repertoires in COVID-19. The repertoire was sequenced with immunoSEQ multiplex PCR; TCRdb's copy has only in-frame clones and lacks some. The sample comprises 120,000 to 150,000 clones, roughly 80% of which are singletons, and 5.5% to 7% rests with the top ten. Input material: peripheral blood. All receptors derive from a human donor in a cohort sampled during active COVID-19.

The chain couples TRBV23-1 to TRBJ2-3; 10 bases align to TRBD1. TRBV23-1 is noted as an ORF with a role that remains uncertain. After removal of 6 bases from V and 6 bases from J, the junction contained 9 bases not matched to a gene. This CDR3 region has 15 residues. This CDR3 is CASSPVGQGRDTQYF. CDR3 DNA: TGCGCCAGCAGCCCAGTGGGACAGGGGAGGGATACGCAGTATTTT.

The chain has TRBV5-1 and TRBJ2-2; a possible D gene is TRBD1 (6 bases). V was trimmed by 8 bases and J by 1 base, leaving 12 bases between them. Germline V gives CDR1 SGHRS, CDR2 YFSETQ. This CDR3 region has 14 residues. The CDR3 loop reads CASKHRENTGELFF. The CDR3 nucleotides are TGCGCCAGTAAGCACAGGGAGAACACCGGGGAGCTGTTTTTT.

The rearrangement uses TRBV19 and TRBJ2-2; the D gene is possibly TRBD2 (7 bases). The CDR3 is made up of 15 amino acids. Germline V CDR1 and CDR2: LNHDA, SQIVND (reference sequence). The V and J ends lost 7 bases and 1 base respectively, with 13 bases between them. CDR3 sequence reads: CASKAGTQNTGELFF. The CDR3 DNA sequence: TGTGCCAGTAAAGCGGGGACACAGAACACCGGGGAGCTGTTTTTT. Looking up the rest from reference TRBV19 and TRBJ2-2 gives the full variable domain: DGGITQSPKYLFRKEGQNVTLSCEQNLNHDAMYWYRQDPGQGLRLIYYSQIVNDFQKGDIAEGYSVSREKKESFPLTVTSAQKNPTAFYLCASKAGTQNTGELFFGEGSRLTVL.

The chain uses TRBV11-1 and TRBJ2-7, with a weak D call TRBD2 (6 bases). Trimming removed 3 bases from V and 0 bases from J, with 12 bases in between. The germline V gene has CDR1 SGHAT and CDR2 FQDESV (reference sequence). The CDR3 runs 15 residues. The CDR3: CASSLWRGDSYEQYF. DNA for the CDR3: TGTGCCAGCAGCTTGTGGAGGGGAGACTCCTACGAGCAGTACTTC.

The chain links TRBV7-2 to TRBJ2-3; TRBD2 agrees at 11 bases. Germline V lookup: CDR1 SGHTA, CDR2 FQGNSA. This CDR3 is 15 amino acids long. V was pared by 6 bases and J by 4 bases, with 6 bases of the junction left unmatched. The chain's CDR3 is CASRIAGGPADTQYF. In nucleotides, the CDR3 is TGTGCCAGCAGGATAGCGGGGGGGCCAGCAGATACGCAGTATTTT.

CDR3 coding DNA: TGTGCCAGCTCCGCGGGCCAATGGAACACCGGGGAGCTGTTTTTT. Residues: CASSAGQWNTGELFF. The V and J genes are TRBV19 and TRBJ2-2; perhaps TRBD2 as D (5 bases). The CDR3 covers 15 residues. Between the trimmed V and J ends, which lost 9 bases and 1 base, there was a span of 15 bases. Per the germline V gene, CDR1 is LNHDA and CDR2 is SQIVND (reference sequence).